Each of the 21 T cell receptor beta chains below was sequenced from the same sample in a study of cytomegalovirus exposure and HLA in healthy donors. Primers for the PCR totalled 60 Vbeta and 13 Jbeta. The data were produced by immunoSEQ multiplex PCR, yet TCRdb's version contains in-frame clones alone and is incomplete. In the table there are some 180,000 clones, roughly 82% of which are singletons. The sequenced sample consisted of PBMCs. These receptors were obtained from a girl aged 2 to 9 in good health and CMV-seropositive.

This rearrangement joins TRBV6-1 to TRBJ1-2, with D maybe TRBD1 (6 bases). This CDR3 is 12 amino acids long. Deletions cut 6 bases from V and 4 bases from J, with 9 bases between. In germline, CDR1 is MNHNS, CDR2 SASEGT. The CDR3 is CASSVDSYGYTF. For the CDR3, the DNA is TGTGCCAGCAGCGTGGACAGCTATGGCTACACCTTC.

The chain recombines TRBV7-9 with TRBJ2-3; 11 bases map to TRBD2. The CDR3 is 13 amino acids. Trimming cost V 9 bases and J 3 bases; bases outside gene matches: 2. Per germline, CDR1 SEHNR and CDR2 FQNEAQ (reference sequence). The CDR3: CARGTSGTDTQYF. The DNA for the CDR3 is TGTGCCAGAGGGACTAGCGGTACAGATACGCAGTATTTT. The full variable domain, its missing parts supplied by reference TRBV7-9 and TRBJ2-3, is DTGVSQNPRHKITKRGQNVTFRCDPISEHNRLYWYRQTLGQGPEFLTYFQNEAQLEKSRLLSDRFSAERPKGSFSTLEIQRTEQGDSAMYLCARGTSGTDTQYFGPGTRLTVL.

The J gene is TRBJ1-2, the V gene TRBV7-9, with 10 positions matching TRBD1. CDR1 and CDR2 (germline): SEHNR, FQNEAQ (reference sequence). The CDR3 covers 15 residues. The trim removed 3 bases at V and 2 bases at J, leaving 3 bases unmatched. The DNA of the CDR3 is TGTGCCAGCAGCTTGCTGACAGGGGGCAACTATGGCTACACCTTC. Protein: CASSLLTGGNYGYTF.

This chain connects TRBV30 to TRBJ1-6, with unresolved D. Germline V lookup: CDR1 GTSNPN, CDR2 SVGIG (reference sequence). Trimming took off 6 bases at V and 0 bases at J, with 12 bases between the two ends. The CDR3 runs 15 residues. This CDR3 is CACKRISSYNSPLHF. Written as DNA, the CDR3 is TGTGCCTGCAAGAGGATCAGCTCCTATAATTCACCCCTCCACTTT.

The chain is built from TRBV30 and TRBJ2-7; 11 bases fit TRBD2. V shed 3 bases, J shed 2 bases, and the junction held 15 bases outside the gene matches. Germline CDR1 is GTSNPN and CDR2 is SVGIG (reference sequence). CDR3 length: 18 amino acids. The CDR3 DNA sequence: TGTGCCTGGAGGAAACTCCCCCGGACTAGCGGGTCCACCTACGAGCAGTACTTC. Its translation is CAWRKLPRTSGSTYEQYF.

The rearrangement uses TRBV28 and TRBJ2-1; TRBD2 matches 13 bases. V shed 8 bases and J 3 bases; nucleotides not matched to a gene: 7. The CDR3 length is 16 residues. The germline V gene encodes CDR1 MDHEN and CDR2 SYDVKM. CDR3 sequence: CASSPGLAGHYNEQFF. DNA of the CDR3: TGTGCCAGCTCACCGGGACTAGCGGGACACTACAATGAGCAGTTCTTC.

The CDR3 sequence: CASSTRTSTGELFF. The CDR3 region has the DNA TGTGCCAGCAGCACCCGGACTAGCACCGGGGAGCTGTTTTTT. This rearrangement joins TRBV9 to TRBJ2-2, with 7 bases lining up with TRBD2. The germline V gene encodes CDR1 SGDLS and CDR2 YYNGEE. The CDR3 is made up of 14 amino acids. V lost 4 bases to trimming and J lost 4 bases; unmatched junction nucleotides: 4.

This clone was seen only once. The chain carries TRBV19 and TRBJ1-1; 8 nucleotides agree with TRBD1. The V gene's germline CDR1 is LNHDA and CDR2 SQIVND (reference sequence). Germline trimming cut 5 bases from V and 1 base from J; bases unmatched to any gene: 6. The CDR3 sequence is 15 residues long. In DNA, the CDR3 is TGTGCCAGTAGTGGGGGACAGGCCCAGAACACTGAAGCTTTCTTT. Its protein product is CASSGGQAQNTEAFF.

This clone was recorded once. The chain is built from TRBV18 and TRBJ1-2; D possibly corresponds to TRBD1 (5 bases). Between the trimmed V and J ends, which lost 3 bases and 8 bases, there was a span of 13 bases. Germline loops: CDR1 KGHSH, CDR2 LQKENI. The length of the CDR3 is 13 residues. The CDR3 sequence is CASSPSDTRGYTF. The DNA for the CDR3 is TGTGCCAGCTCACCCTCGGACACACGGGGCTACACCTTC.

The table lists this clone with a few counts. This chain connects TRBV6-5 to TRBJ1-1; 8 nucleotides line up with TRBD1. Germline V CDR1 and CDR2: MNHEY, SVGAGI. There are 15 residues in the CDR3. V lost 6 bases to trimming and J lost 1 base; unmatched junction nucleotides: 7. CDR3 bases: TGTGCCAGCAGCCGACACAGGGGGACGAACACTGAAGCTTTCTTT. As protein: CASSRHRGTNTEAFF.

The chain employs TRBV12-5 and TRBJ1-1; a possible D gene is TRBD1 (5 bases). CDR3 size: 17 residues. Per germline, CDR1 LGHNT and CDR2 FRNRAP. Trimming removed 6 bases from V and 1 base from J, with 21 bases in between. The CDR3 region has the DNA TGTGCTAGTGGCCCCCAGGGATTGAGAGAGGAGAACACTGAAGCTTTCTTT. It codes for CASGPQGLREENTEAFF.

The rearrangement joins TRBV2 to TRBJ2-3; possibly TRBD1 for D (6 bases). CDR3 length: 14 residues. From germline, CDR1 is SNHLY and CDR2 FYNNEI. Trimming left V 6 bases short and J 6 bases short, with 16 bases between. For the CDR3, the DNA is TGTGCCAGCAGCTCCGAGGGACAAGCTGATACGCAGTATTTT. It encodes CASSSEGQADTQYF.

J is TRBJ2-7 and V is TRBV5-1, with 9 bases aligning to TRBD2. This CDR3 is 15 amino acids long. Germline trimming cut 4 bases from V and 1 base from J; bases unmatched to any gene: 6. Germline lookup yields CDR1 SGHRS and CDR2 YFSETQ. CDR3 sequence (DNA): TGCGCCAGCAGCCTTAGCGGGAGCCGATCCTACGAGCAGTACTTC. It encodes CASSLSGSRSYEQYF.

The chain uses TRBV6-6 and TRBJ2-7; tentatively, D is TRBD1 (6 bases). V was trimmed by 0 bases and J by 6 bases, leaving 12 bases between them. This CDR3 has 14 residues. CDR1 MNHNY and CDR2 SVGAGI come from the germline V gene (reference sequence). In DNA form, the CDR3 reads TGTGCCAGCAGTTACTCGAAGACAGGTCCCGAGCAGTACTTC. It yields the protein CASSYSKTGPEQYF.

Comment on this clone: One end of the junction varies from germline; a read error may be responsible. The sample has other DNA sequences that encode this CDR3 too. The chain joins TRBV4-2 to TRBJ2-3; 10 positions agree with TRBD2. Germline V gene lookup returns CDR1 LGHNA and CDR2 YNFKEQ. CDR3 length: 20 amino acids. The CDR3 nucleotides are TGTGCTAGCAGCCAAGACGCGCTAGCGGGGGCCTTCTCTAGCACAGATACGCAGTATTTT. It yields the protein CASSQDALAGAFSSTDTQYF.

The chain couples TRBV5-1 to TRBJ1-4; 8 nucleotides match TRBD1. The CDR3 consists of 15 residues. From germline, CDR1 is SGHRS and CDR2 YFSETQ. Germline trimming cut 5 bases from V and 2 bases from J; bases unmatched to any gene: 5. The CDR3 coding sequence is TGCGCCAGCAGGGCGACAGGGGCCACTAATGAAAAACTGTTTTTT. Protein sequence: CASRATGATNEKLFF. Using reference TRBV5-1 and TRBJ1-4 for the parts outside the CDR3, the full variable domain is KAGVTQTPRYLIKTRGQQVTLSCSPISGHRSVSWYQQTPGQGLQFLFEYFSETQRNKGNFPGRFSGRQFSNSRSEMNVSTLELGDSALYLCASRATGATNEKLFFGSGTQLSVL.

This chain connects TRBV5-1 to TRBJ1-2; D is undetermined. The length of the CDR3 is 14 residues. Trimming removed 0 bases at V and 9 bases at J, with 15 bases between. CDR1 is SGHRS and CDR2 is YFSETQ in the germline V gene. CDR3 residues: CASSLDGDGVSYTF. The CDR3 DNA reads TGCGCCAGCAGCTTGGATGGTGACGGGGTTAGCTACACCTTC.

The chain links TRBV10-3 to TRBJ1-4; D gene unclear. The CDR3 extends over 17 amino acids. Per germline, CDR1 ENHRY and CDR2 SYGVKD. The ends were cut back, 3 bases at V and 7 bases at J, with 21 bases in the middle. CDR3 in amino acids: CAISDRDSGEVGEKLFF. CDR3 DNA sequence: TGTGCCATCAGTGACCGTGATTCTGGAGAAGTGGGTGAAAAACTGTTTTTT.

The genes are TRBV11-3 and TRBJ2-7, with 10 bases fitting TRBD2. CDR3 size: 15 residues. Germline V gives CDR1 SGHNT, CDR2 YENEEA. J lost 1 base, V lost 5 bases, and 5 bases had no gene match. CDR3 bases: TGTGCCAGCAGCCCCGGACTAGCGGATTCCTACGAGCAGTACTTC. This encodes CASSPGLADSYEQYF.

This chain uses TRBV2 with TRBJ2-4; 7 nucleotides match TRBD1. The CDR3 contains 14 residues. The germline CDR1 and CDR2 sequences are SNHLY and FYNNEI. V lost 6 bases, J lost 0 bases, and 2 bases stayed unmatched. The CDR3: CASSPGGAKNIQYF. DNA of the CDR3: TGTGCCAGCAGCCCAGGGGGAGCCAAAAACATTCAGTACTTC.

This clone appeared many times. The genes are TRBV6-1 and TRBJ1-4; 7 bases are a match to TRBD1. Germline V CDR1 and CDR2: MNHNS, SASEGT. The CDR3 consists of 15 residues. V gave up 0 bases and J gave up 2 bases; unmatched junction bases: 0. The chain's CDR3 is CASSEATGTNEKLFF. DNA for the CDR3: TGTGCCAGCAGTGAAGCGACAGGGACTAATGAAAAACTGTTTTTT.